Given below is one T cell receptor (beta chain) in context. Per germline, CDR1 SGHAT and CDR2 FQDESV (reference sequence). The CDR3 totals 15 residues. The ends lost 7 bases at V and 3 bases at J; junction bases unmatched: 8. Under the authors' procedure: Cell counts per sample came from amplifying reference gene primers. Produced via immunoSEQ multiplex PCR; TCRdb's table is partial and in-frame only. D and trimming come from the DNA, and the V and J calls and clone size come from that table. Of under 200,000 clones in the sample, about 85% are singletons; the top ten hold roughly a fifth. The data were obtained in a study of blood T cell repertoires in COVID-19. Study at large: Collection of acute and convalescent COVID-19 samples took place in the United States, Italy and Spain.

The sequenced material came from peripheral blood. This sequence joins TRBV11-1 and TRBJ2-5; 10 bases are shared with TRBD1. This receptor was obtained from a man aged 55-75 years with active or convalescent COVID-19. The CDR3 DNA sequence: TGTGCCAGCACGACCTCCGGGACAGGGGAAGAGACCCAGTACTTC. Translated: CASTTSGTGEETQYF.